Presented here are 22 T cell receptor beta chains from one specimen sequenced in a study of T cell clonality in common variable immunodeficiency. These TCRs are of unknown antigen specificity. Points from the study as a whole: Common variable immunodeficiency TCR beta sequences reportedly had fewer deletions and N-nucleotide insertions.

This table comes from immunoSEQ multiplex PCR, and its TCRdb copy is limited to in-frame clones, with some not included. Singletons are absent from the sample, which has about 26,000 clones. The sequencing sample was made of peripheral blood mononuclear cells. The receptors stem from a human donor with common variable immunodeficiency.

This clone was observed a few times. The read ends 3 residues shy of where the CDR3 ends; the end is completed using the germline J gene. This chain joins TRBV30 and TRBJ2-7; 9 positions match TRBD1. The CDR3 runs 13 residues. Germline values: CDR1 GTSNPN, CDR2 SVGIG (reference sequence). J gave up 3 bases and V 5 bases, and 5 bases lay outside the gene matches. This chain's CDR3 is CAWSDRGVYEQYF. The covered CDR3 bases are TGTGCCTGGTCGGACAGGGGCGTCTACGAG.

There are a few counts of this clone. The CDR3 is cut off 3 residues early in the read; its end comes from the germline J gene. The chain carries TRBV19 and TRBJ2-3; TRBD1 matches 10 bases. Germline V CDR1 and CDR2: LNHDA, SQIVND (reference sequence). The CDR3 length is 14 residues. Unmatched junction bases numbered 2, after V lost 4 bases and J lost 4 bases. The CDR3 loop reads CASSTDRGPDTQYF. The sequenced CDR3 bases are TGTGCCAGTAGTACAGACAGGGGGCCAGATACG. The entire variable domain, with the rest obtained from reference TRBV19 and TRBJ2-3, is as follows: DGGITQSPKYLFRKEGQNVTLSCEQNLNHDAMYWYRQDPGQGLRLIYYSQIVNDFQKGDIAEGYSVSREKKESFPLTVTSAQKNPTAFYLCASSTDRGPDTQYFGPGTRLTVL.

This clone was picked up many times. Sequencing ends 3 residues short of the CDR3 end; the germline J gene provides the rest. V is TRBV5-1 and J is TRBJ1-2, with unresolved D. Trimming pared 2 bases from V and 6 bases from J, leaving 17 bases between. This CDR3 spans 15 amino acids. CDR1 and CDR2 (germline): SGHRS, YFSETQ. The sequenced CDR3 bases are TGCGCCAGCAGCTTTTTTCAGGATTGGGCTAATGGC. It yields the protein CASSFFQDWANG. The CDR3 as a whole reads CASSFFQDWANGYTF.

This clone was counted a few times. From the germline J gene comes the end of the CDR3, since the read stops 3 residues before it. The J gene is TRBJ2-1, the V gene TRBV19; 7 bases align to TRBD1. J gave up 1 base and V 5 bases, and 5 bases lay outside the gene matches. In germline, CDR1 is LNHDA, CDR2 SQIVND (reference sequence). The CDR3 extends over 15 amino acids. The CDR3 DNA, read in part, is TGTGCCAGTAGTCGACAGGGAAAATCCTACAATGAG. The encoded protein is CASSRQGKSYNE. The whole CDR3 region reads CASSRQGKSYNEQFF.

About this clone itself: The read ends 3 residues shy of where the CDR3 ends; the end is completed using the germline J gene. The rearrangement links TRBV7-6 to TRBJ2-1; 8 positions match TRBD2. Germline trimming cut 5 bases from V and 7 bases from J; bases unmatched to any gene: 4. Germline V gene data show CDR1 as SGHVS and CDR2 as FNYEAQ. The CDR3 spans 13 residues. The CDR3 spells CASSQSGSNEQFF. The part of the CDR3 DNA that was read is TGTGCCAGCAGCCAGAGCGGGAGTAATGAG.

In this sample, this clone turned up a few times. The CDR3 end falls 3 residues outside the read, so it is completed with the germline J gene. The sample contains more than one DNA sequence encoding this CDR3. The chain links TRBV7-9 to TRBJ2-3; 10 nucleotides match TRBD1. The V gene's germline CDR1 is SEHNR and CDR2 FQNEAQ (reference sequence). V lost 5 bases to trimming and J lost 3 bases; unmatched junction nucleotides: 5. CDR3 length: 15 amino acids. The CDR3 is CASSPRTGGTDTQYF. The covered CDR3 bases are TGTGCCAGCAGCCCTCGGACAGGGGGGACAGATACG.

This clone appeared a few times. The sequenced part of the CDR3 DNA is TGTGCCAGCTCACCACAGTCAAGCATTAACACCGGGGAG. This translates into CASSPQSSINTGE. The whole CDR3 sequence is CASSPQSSINTGELFF. V usage is TRBV18 and J usage is TRBJ2-2; unclear D gene. The CDR3 end is not reached by the read, which stops 3 residues before it; the germline J gene fills it in. V shed 1 base and J shed 2 bases, with 11 bases lying between them. There are 16 residues in the CDR3. CDR1 and CDR2 from the germline V gene are KGHSH and LQKENI.

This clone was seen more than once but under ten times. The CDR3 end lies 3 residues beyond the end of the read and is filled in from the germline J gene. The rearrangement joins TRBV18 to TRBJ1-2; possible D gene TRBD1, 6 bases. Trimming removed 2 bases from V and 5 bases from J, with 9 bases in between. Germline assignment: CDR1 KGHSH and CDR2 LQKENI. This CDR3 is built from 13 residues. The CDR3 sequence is CASSPTDRYGYTF. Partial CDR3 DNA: TGTGCCAGCTCACCAACGGACAGATATGGC.

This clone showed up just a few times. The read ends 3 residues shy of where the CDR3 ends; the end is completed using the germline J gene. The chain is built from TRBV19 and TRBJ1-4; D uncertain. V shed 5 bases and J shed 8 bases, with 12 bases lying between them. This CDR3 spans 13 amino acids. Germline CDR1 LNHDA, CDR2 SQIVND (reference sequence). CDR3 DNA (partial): TGTGCCAGTAGTTGGGCAAGCCCGGAAAAA. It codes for CASSWASPEK. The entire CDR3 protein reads CASSWASPEKLFF.

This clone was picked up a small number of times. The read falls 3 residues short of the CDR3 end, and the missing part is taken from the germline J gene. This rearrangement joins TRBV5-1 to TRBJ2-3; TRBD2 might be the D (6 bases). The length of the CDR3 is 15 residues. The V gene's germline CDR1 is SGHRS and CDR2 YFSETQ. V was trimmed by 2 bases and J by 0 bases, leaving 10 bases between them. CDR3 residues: CASSFGGASTDTQYF. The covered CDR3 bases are TGCGCCAGCAGCTTCGGCGGGGCTAGCACAGATACG.

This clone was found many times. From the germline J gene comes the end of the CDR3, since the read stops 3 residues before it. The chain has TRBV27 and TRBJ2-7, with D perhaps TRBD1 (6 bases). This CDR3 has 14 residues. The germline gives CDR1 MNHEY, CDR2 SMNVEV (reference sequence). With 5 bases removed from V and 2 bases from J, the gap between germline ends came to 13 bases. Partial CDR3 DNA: TGTGCCAGCAGTCCTTTACAGGGCGCCTACGAG. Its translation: CASSPLQGAYE. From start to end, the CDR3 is CASSPLQGAYEQYF.

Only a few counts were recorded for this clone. The CDR3 DNA, read in part, is TGTGCCAGCATGCGCGGGAGCGGCAATACG. This encodes CASMRGSGNT. The whole CDR3 is CASMRGSGNTQYF. V is TRBV2 and J is TRBJ2-3; 7 nucleotides agree with TRBD2. The read terminates 3 residues ahead of where the CDR3 ends, so the germline J gene completes it. Germline-derived CDR1 and CDR2 are SNHLY and FYNNEI. The CDR3 runs 13 residues. Trimming at V came to 7 bases and at J to 7 bases, leaving 8 bases not matched to a gene.

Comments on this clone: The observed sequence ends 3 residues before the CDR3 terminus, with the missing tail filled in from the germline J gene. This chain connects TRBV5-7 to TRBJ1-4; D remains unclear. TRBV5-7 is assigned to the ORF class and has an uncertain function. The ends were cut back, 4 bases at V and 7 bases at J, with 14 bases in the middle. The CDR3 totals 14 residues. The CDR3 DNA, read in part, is TGTGCCAGCAGCAAAATTGAGCGGTCTGAAAAA. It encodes CASSKIERSEK. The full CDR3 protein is CASSKIERSEKLFF.

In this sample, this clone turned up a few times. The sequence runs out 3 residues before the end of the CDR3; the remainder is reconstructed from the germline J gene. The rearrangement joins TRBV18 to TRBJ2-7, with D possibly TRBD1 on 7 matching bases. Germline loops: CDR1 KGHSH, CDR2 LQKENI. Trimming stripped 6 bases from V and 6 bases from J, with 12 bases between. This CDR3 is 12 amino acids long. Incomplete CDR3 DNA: TGTGCCAGCTCCGGAGGGGGCGGCGAG. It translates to CASSGGGGE. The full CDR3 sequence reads CASSGGGGEQYF.

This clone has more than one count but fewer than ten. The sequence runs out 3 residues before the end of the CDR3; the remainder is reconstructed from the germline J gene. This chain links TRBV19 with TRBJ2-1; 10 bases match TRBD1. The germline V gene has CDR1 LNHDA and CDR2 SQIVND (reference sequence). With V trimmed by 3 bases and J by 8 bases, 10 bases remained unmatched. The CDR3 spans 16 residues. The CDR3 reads CASSMHPGQGFDEQFF. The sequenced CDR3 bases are TGTGCCAGTAGTATGCACCCGGGACAGGGGTTCGATGAG.

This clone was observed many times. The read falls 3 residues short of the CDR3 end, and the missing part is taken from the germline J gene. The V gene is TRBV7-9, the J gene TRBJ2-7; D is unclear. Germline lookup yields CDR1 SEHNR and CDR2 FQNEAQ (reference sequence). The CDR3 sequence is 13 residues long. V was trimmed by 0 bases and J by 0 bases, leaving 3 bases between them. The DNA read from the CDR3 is TGTGCCAGCAGCTTAGCCGGCTCCTACGAG. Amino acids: CASSLAGSYE. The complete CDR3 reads CASSLAGSYEQYF. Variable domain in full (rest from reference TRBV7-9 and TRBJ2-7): DTGVSQNPRHKITKRGQNVTFRCDPISEHNRLYWYRQTLGQGPEFLTYFQNEAQLEKSRLLSDRFSAERPKGSFSTLEIQRTEQGDSAMYLCASSLAGSYEQYFGPGTRLTVT.

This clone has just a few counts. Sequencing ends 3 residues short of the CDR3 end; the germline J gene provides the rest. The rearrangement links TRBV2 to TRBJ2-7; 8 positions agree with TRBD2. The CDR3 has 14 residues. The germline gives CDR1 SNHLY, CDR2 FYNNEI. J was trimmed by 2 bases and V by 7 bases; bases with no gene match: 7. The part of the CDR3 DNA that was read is TGTGCCAGCAACGGGGGGGAGGGGGCCTACGAG. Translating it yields CASNGGEGAYE. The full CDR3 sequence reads CASNGGEGAYEQYF.

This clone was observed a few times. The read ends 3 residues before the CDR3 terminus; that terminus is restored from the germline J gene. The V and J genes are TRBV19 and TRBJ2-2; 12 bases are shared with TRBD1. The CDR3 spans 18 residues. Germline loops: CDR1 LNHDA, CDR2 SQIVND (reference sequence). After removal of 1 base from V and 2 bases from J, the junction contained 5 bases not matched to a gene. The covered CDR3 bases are TGTGCCAGTAGTATAGGGGACAGGGGGCGAGGTAACACCGGGGAG. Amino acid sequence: CASSIGDRGRGNTGE. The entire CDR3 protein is CASSIGDRGRGNTGELFF.

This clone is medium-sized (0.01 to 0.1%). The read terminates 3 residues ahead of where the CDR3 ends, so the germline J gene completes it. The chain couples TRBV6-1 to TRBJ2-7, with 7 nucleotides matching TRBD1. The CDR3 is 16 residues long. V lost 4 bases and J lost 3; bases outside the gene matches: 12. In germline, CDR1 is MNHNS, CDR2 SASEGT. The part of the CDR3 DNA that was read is TGTGCCAGCAGTGGGATTTGGGACAGAATTAACTACGAG. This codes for CASSGIWDRINYE. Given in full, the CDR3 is CASSGIWDRINYEQYF.

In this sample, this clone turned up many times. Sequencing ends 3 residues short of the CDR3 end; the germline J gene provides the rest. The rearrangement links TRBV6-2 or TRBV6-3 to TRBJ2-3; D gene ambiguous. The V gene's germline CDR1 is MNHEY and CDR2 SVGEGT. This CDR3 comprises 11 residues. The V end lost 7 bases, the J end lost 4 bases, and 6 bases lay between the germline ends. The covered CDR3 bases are TGTGCCAGCACGTTAGCAGATACG. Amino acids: CASTLADT. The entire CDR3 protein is CASTLADTQYF.

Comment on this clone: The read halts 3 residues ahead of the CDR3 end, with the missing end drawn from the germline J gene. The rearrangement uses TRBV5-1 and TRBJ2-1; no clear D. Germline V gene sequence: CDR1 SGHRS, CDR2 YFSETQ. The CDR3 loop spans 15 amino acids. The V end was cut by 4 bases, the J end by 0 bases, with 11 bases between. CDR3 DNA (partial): TGCGCCAGCAGCCCGACACAGAGCTCCTACAATGAG. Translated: CASSPTQSSYNE. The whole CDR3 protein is CASSPTQSSYNEQFF.

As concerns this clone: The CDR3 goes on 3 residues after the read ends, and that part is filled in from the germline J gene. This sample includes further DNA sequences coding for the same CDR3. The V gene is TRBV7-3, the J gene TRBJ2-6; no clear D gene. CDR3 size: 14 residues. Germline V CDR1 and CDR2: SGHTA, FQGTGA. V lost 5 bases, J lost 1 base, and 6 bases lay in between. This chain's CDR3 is CASSPTSGANVLTF. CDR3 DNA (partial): TGTGCCAGCAGCCCGACTTCTGGGGCCAACGTC.